The 28 T cell receptor beta chains in this list originate from one sample, sequenced in a study of spatial heterogeneity in lung cancer. Time point meaning: sample taken at primary tumor resection. These receptors are not linked to any known antigen. TCRdb reprocessed the 5' RACE reads with MiXCR, giving one entry per CDR3 protein. Here the sample spans 7,500 or so distinct CDR3 sequences, approximately 3.1% being singletons. The study, taken as a whole, reports: Higher tumor mutation counts went along with higher counts of expanded intratumoral alpha and beta TCRs.

The material sequenced was lung tumor tissue, taken at surgery. The receptor source for this set is a male donor with early-stage non-small cell lung cancer.

This clonotype appeared many times. The CDR3 reads CASSSGGRGLRVMEETQYF. The CDR3 nucleotides are TGCGCCAGCAGCTCCGGGGGTCGGGGGCTGAGGGTTATGGAGGAGACCCAGTACTTC. This chain joins TRBV5-1 and TRBJ2-5, with D possibly called TRBD1 or TRBD2 (6 bases each). Germline-derived CDR1 and CDR2 are SGHRS and YFSETQ. Trimming removed 3 bases from V and 5 bases from J, with 29 bases in between. The CDR3 totals 19 residues.

This clonotype was observed a few times. The V call is TRBV24-1, the J call TRBJ2-1; TRBD2 might be the D (6 bases). The germline V and J ends were trimmed by 2 bases and 0 bases, with 10 bases remaining between them. The CDR3 totals 16 residues. The germline V gene encodes CDR1 KGHDR and CDR2 SFDVKD. CDR3 DNA sequence: TGTGCCACCAGTGATTCCGGGACTTACTCCTACAATGAGCAGTTCTTC. Its protein is CATSDSGTYSYNEQFF.

J is TRBJ2-1 and V is TRBV13; D call uncertain. The CDR3 is 11 residues long. The V and J ends lost 9 bases and 8 bases respectively, with 11 bases between them. The germline gives CDR1 PRHDT, CDR2 FYEKMQ (reference sequence). The CDR3 sequence is CARRKNYEQFF. CDR3 in DNA: TGTGCCAGAAGAAAGAACTATGAGCAGTTCTTC.

Note on this clonotype: An end of the junction does not agree with germline; a read error may underlie this. The chain is built from TRBV27 and TRBJ1-2; tentative D call: TRBD1 (5 bases). This CDR3 has 13 amino acids. The germline V gene has CDR1 MNHEY and CDR2 SMNVEV (reference sequence). This CDR3 reads CASGNRRDYGYNF. CDR3 in DNA: TGTGCCAGTGGTAACAGGAGGGACTATGGCTACAACTTC.

This clonotype appeared a few times. The chain links TRBV14 to TRBJ1-1; D gene ambiguous. The length of the CDR3 is 13 residues. Looked up from germline, CDR1 is SGHDN and CDR2 is FVKESK. V lost 4 bases and J 0 bases, leaving 6 bases between the germline ends. The CDR3 spells CASSPQLNTEAFF. In nucleotides, the CDR3 is TGTGCCAGCAGCCCCCAGCTGAACACTGAAGCTTTCTTT.

This clonotype is classed as medium-sized. The gene calls are TRBV3-1 and TRBJ2-5; D is uncertain. The CDR3 runs 11 residues. Germline lookup yields CDR1 LGHDT and CDR2 YNNKEL (reference sequence). V was shortened by 1 base and J by 4 bases, with 1 base between the two germline ends. Here the CDR3 reads CASSQAETQYF. CDR3 sequence (DNA): TGTGCCAGCAGCCAAGCAGAGACCCAGTACTTC.

This clonotype was observed a handful of times. One end of the junction is discordant with germline, which a read error may explain. The CDR3 DNA reads as TGTGCCATCGGAGGGGGGGGCCACTATGGCGACACCTTC. Translating it yields CAIGGGGHYGDTF. The chain carries TRBV10-3 and TRBJ1-2; a possible D gene is TRBD1 (6 bases). CDR3 length: 13 residues. Germline values: CDR1 ENHRY, CDR2 SYGVKD.

V gene TRBV19 combines with J gene TRBJ2-2; weak D call: TRBD2 (6 bases). V was clipped by 2 bases and J by 6 bases, with 10 bases between them. The CDR3 sequence is 14 residues long. The germline V gene encodes CDR1 LNHDA and CDR2 SQIVND (reference sequence). CDR3 sequence reads: CASSILREPGELFF. The CDR3 DNA reads as TGTGCCAGTAGTATACTACGGGAGCCCGGGGAGCTGTTTTTT.

By proportion, this clonotype is medium-sized. The J gene is TRBJ1-1, the V gene TRBV12-3 or TRBV12-4; TRBD1 is a possible D gene (6 bases). V shed 3 bases and J shed 4 bases, with 12 bases lying between them. The CDR3 has 14 amino acids. The CDR3 DNA reads as TGTGCCAGCAGTTTCGGGGGCCAGAGCACTGAAGCTTTCTTT. Its protein product is CASSFGGQSTEAFF.

Ten or more counts support this clonotype. CDR3 coding DNA: TGTGCCACCAGTGACCCACAACTAGCGGGAGTGAATGAGCAGTTCTTC. The encoded protein is CATSDPQLAGVNEQFF. The chain joins TRBV24-1 to TRBJ2-1; 11 bases match TRBD2. J was trimmed by 7 bases and V by 4 bases; bases with no gene match: 8. Germline values: CDR1 KGHDR, CDR2 SFDVKD. The CDR3 is 16 residues long.

In its sample, this clonotype was seen many times. The chain links TRBV27 to TRBJ2-7; TRBD1 aligns across 7 bases. Germline-derived CDR1 and CDR2 are MNHEY and SMNVEV (reference sequence). CDR3 length: 15 residues. The V segment lost 5 bases and the J segment 3 bases; nucleotides outside the gene matches: 10. CDR3 protein: CASSPGTAYYYEQYF. The DNA of the CDR3 is TGTGCCAGCAGTCCAGGGACAGCCTATTACTACGAGCAGTACTTC.

There are many counts of this clonotype. V and J are TRBV20-1 and TRBJ2-5, with 7 bases lining up with TRBD1. With V trimmed by 1 base and J by 1 base, 3 bases remained unmatched. Germline CDR1 and CDR2: DFQATT and SNEGSKA (reference sequence). The CDR3 length is 14 residues. The CDR3 bases are TGCAGTGCTAGAGGACAGGGTACCCAAGAGACCCAGTACTTC. Its translation: CSARGQGTQETQYF.

By share of the sample, this clonotype is medium-sized. The chain has TRBV10-3 and TRBJ2-5; 8 positions agree with TRBD1. Per the germline V gene, CDR1 is ENHRY and CDR2 is SYGVKD. The length of the CDR3 is 14 residues. V dropped 6 bases and J dropped 2; count of bases not matched to a gene: 5. CDR3 bases: TGTGCCATCAGGCTGGACAGGGCACAAGAGACCCAGTACTTC. It yields the protein CAIRLDRAQETQYF.

The J gene is TRBJ2-2, the V gene TRBV5-4, with D perhaps given as TRBD1 or TRBD2 (5 bases each). The ends were cut back, 5 bases at V and 4 bases at J, with 18 bases in the middle. Germline CDR1 is SGHNT and CDR2 is YYREEE (reference sequence). This CDR3 has 16 residues. CDR3 amino acids: CASRIGAGSLTGELFF. CDR3 DNA sequence: TGTGCCAGCAGGATAGGGGCGGGCTCGCTCACCGGGGAGCTGTTTTTT.

This clonotype is judged medium-sized. The rearrangement links TRBV20-1 to TRBJ2-3; 7 bases line up with TRBD1. The germline CDR1 and CDR2 sequences are DFQATT and SNEGSKA (reference sequence). This CDR3 is built from 11 residues. Germline trimming cut 6 bases from V and 11 bases from J; bases unmatched to any gene: 8. The CDR3 bases are TGCAGTGCCCGTCAGGGGGTCCTGCAGTATTTT. Protein product: CSARQGVLQYF.

This clonotype appeared many times. The chain recombines TRBV6-5 with TRBJ1-1, with D unresolved. CDR3 length: 13 amino acids. Germline V gene lookup returns CDR1 MNHEY and CDR2 SVGAGI. Trimming took 6 bases from V and 1 from J, leaving 9 bases between them. The CDR3 protein is CASRTRRNTEAFF. As DNA, the CDR3 is TGTGCCAGCAGAACCAGACGGAACACTGAAGCTTTCTTT.

At least ten counts were recorded for this clonotype. The V and J genes are TRBV9 and TRBJ2-5; no firm D call. This CDR3 is built from 14 residues. Per germline, CDR1 SGDLS and CDR2 YYNGEE. The ends were cut back, 0 bases at V and 1 base at J, with 7 bases in the middle. DNA of the CDR3: TGTGCCAGCAGCGTAGAGGCCCGCCAAGAGACCCAGTACTTC. Its translation: CASSVEARQETQYF.

This clonotype was seen many times. The gene calls are TRBV13 and TRBJ1-2; tentative D call: TRBD1 (6 bases). Trimming removed 4 bases at V and 6 bases at J, with 18 bases between. This CDR3 contains 15 residues. Germline V lookup: CDR1 PRHDT, CDR2 FYEKMQ (reference sequence). The CDR3 spells CASSSPGRGVDGYTF. The CDR3, as DNA: TGTGCCAGCAGCTCCCCCGGCAGGGGAGTTGATGGCTACACCTTC.

This clonotype has at least ten counts. The chain is built from TRBV20-1 and TRBJ2-1; 11 bases line up with TRBD2. The CDR3 length is 18 residues. Germline V gene sequence: CDR1 DFQATT, CDR2 SNEGSKA (reference sequence). J gave up 4 bases and V 0 bases, and 11 bases lay outside the gene matches. In DNA form, the CDR3 reads TGCAGTGCTAGAGATGGTAGTAGCGGGAGGGCCAGGTACAATGAGCAGTTCTTC. This encodes CSARDGSSGRARYNEQFF.

The sample holds a few counts of this clonotype. Its ends do not fully match the called genes, so a read error is possible. This chain uses TRBV19 with TRBJ1-2; TRBD1 might be the D (5 bases). The CDR3 contains 14 residues. Germline V lookup: CDR1 LNHDA, CDR2 SQIVND (reference sequence). For the CDR3, the DNA is TGTGCCAGTAGTATGGCGGCTAGGGGAAATGGCGACACCTTC. Residues: CASSMAARGNGDTF.

In this sample, this clonotype turned up many times. This rearrangement joins TRBV20-1 to TRBJ2-5; 7 nucleotides agree with TRBD2. V gave up 5 bases and J gave up 6 bases; unmatched junction bases: 12. Per the germline V gene, CDR1 is DFQATT and CDR2 is SNEGSKA (reference sequence). The CDR3 contains 14 residues. The CDR3 reads CSAVGGDALKTQYF. DNA of the CDR3: TGCAGTGCTGTGGGAGGGGACGCTCTTAAGACCCAGTACTTC.

This clonotype was counted only a few times. The rearrangement joins TRBV6-1 to TRBJ1-1; D remains unclear. The CDR3 runs 13 residues. Between the trimmed V and J ends, which lost 6 bases and 3 bases, there was a span of 11 bases. CDR1 MNHNS and CDR2 SASEGT come from the germline V gene. For the CDR3, the DNA is TGTGCCAGCAGGCCCCGACGTGACACTGAAGCTTTCTTT. Its translation: CASRPRRDTEAFF.

As to this clonotype: This clone may be a read error of a much larger clone one base away. The rearrangement uses TRBV7-2 and TRBJ2-1; TRBD2 matches 8 bases. Looked up from germline, CDR1 is SGHTA and CDR2 is FQGNSA. CDR3 length equals 12 residues. With 5 bases clipped from V and 15 bases from J, the junction kept 9 bases outside the gene matches. The CDR3 region has the DNA TGTGCCAGCAGCATCCGAGCGGGAGAGGGGTTCTTC. It is translated as CASSIRAGEGFF. The full variable domain, with the rest looked up from reference TRBV7-2 and TRBJ2-1, is GAGVSQSPSNKVTEKGKDVELRCDPISGHTALYWYRQSLGQGLEFLIYFQGNSAPDKSGLPSDRFSAERTGGSVSTLTIQRTQQEDSAVYLCASSIRAGEGFFGPGTRLTVL.

This clonotype showed up many times. The V and J genes are TRBV18 and TRBJ2-3; TRBD1 might be the D (5 bases). CDR3 length: 14 amino acids. The V gene lost 3 bases and the J gene lost 2 bases, with 9 bases spanning the gap. The germline gives CDR1 KGHSH, CDR2 LQKENI. The CDR3 DNA is TGTGCCAGCTCACCCCGACAGACCACAGATACGCAGTATTTT. Residues: CASSPRQTTDTQYF.

In this sample, this clonotype turned up a few times. This chain links TRBV7-3 with TRBJ2-5; no clear D. Germline V gene lookup returns CDR1 SGHTA and CDR2 FQGTGA. CDR3 length: 14 residues. Trimming cost V 2 bases and J 2 bases, with 9 bases left between them. The CDR3 loop is CASSLDSYQETQYF. CDR3 DNA: TGTGCCAGCAGCTTAGATAGCTATCAAGAGACCCAGTACTTC.

This clonotype was observed many times. The V gene is TRBV6-5, the J gene TRBJ2-4; TRBD2 might be the D (5 bases). The germline V gene encodes CDR1 MNHEY and CDR2 SVGAGI. V lost 5 bases, J lost 2 bases, and 16 bases lay in between. This CDR3 region has 16 residues. CDR3 residues: CASSERSGETKNIQYF. The CDR3 DNA follows: TGTGCCAGCAGTGAACGGTCTGGGGAGACCAAAAACATTCAGTACTTC.

On this clonotype itself: It may be a read error: a sequence one base away is much more abundant. The J gene is TRBJ2-1, the V gene TRBV5-1, with D perhaps TRBD1 (6 bases). In germline, CDR1 is SGHRS, CDR2 YFSETQ. This CDR3 comprises 16 residues. V was pared by 4 bases and J by 7 bases, with 21 bases between. Here the CDR3 DNA reads TGCGCCAGCAGCATAAGAGCACAGGGTGGCTGTAATGAGCAGTTCTTC. Translated, it gives CASSIRAQGGCNEQFF.

This clonotype has just a few counts. This chain uses TRBV20-1 with TRBJ2-3, with unresolved D. The length of the CDR3 is 11 residues. Deletions cut 2 bases from V and 7 bases from J, with 7 bases between. Germline V gives CDR1 DFQATT, CDR2 SNEGSKA (reference sequence). The CDR3 nucleotides read TGCAGTGCTAGACTGGAGAATACGCAGTATTTT. Its protein is CSARLENTQYF.